Presented here are 5 T cell receptor beta chains from one specimen sequenced in a study of control samples from healthy donors and cancer patients (dated by TCRdb to between 2020 and 2021). Library prep was done by the immunoSEQ multiplex PCR assay. TCRdb provides this immuneACCESS table in a form limited to in-frame rearrangements. Some clones are lacking; in checked studies, under half of them reflect an unresolved V gene, and why the rest are absent is not known. The sample table holds roughly 73,000 clones, of which over 75% were seen once. Together, the top ten hold 25% to 35% of the sample. Material: blood. The receptors come from a man aged 50 or older in good health.

This clone was found a few times. The J gene is TRBJ2-3, the V gene TRBV5-4; perhaps TRBD2 as D (6 bases). V lost 3 bases and J 2 bases, leaving 10 bases between the germline ends. There are 14 residues in the CDR3. Germline CDR1 is SGHNT and CDR2 is YYREEE (reference sequence). The CDR3 protein is CASSSDYLTDTQYF. The CDR3 region has the DNA TGTGCCAGCAGCTCGGACTACCTCACAGATACGCAGTATTTT.

Note on this clone: Additional DNA sequences in this sample encode the identical CDR3. The chain links TRBV4-3 to TRBJ1-2, with D tentatively TRBD1 (5 bases). This CDR3 is 15 amino acids long. Germline CDR1 is LGHNA and CDR2 is YSLEER. V was shortened by 0 bases and J by 2 bases, with 10 bases between the two germline ends. The chain's CDR3 is CASSQERGGNYGYTF. CDR3 nucleotides: TGCGCCAGCAGCCAAGAGCGGGGGGGGAACTATGGCTACACCTTC.

The chain couples TRBV7-9 to TRBJ2-2; D remains ambiguous. The V gene's germline CDR1 is SEHNR and CDR2 FQNEAQ (reference sequence). The CDR3 runs to 13 residues. Trimming cost V 5 bases and J 5 bases, with 9 bases left between them. The chain's CDR3 is CASSRSWTGELFF. CDR3 bases: TGTGCCAGCAGCCGTAGCTGGACCGGGGAGCTGTTTTTT.

V usage is TRBV19 and J usage is TRBJ1-1; D possibly corresponds to TRBD1 (6 bases). This CDR3 is 16 amino acids long. The germline V gene has CDR1 LNHDA and CDR2 SQIVND (reference sequence). Trimming left V 5 bases short and J 4 bases short, with 20 bases between. In DNA form, the CDR3 reads TGTGCCAGTAGTGCCCCCCCCCAGGGGCGAGGCACTGAAGCTTTCTTT. Residues: CASSAPPQGRGTEAFF.

The gene calls are TRBV19 and TRBJ1-1, with D possibly being TRBD1 (5 bases). The length of the CDR3 is 15 residues. Germline V gene lookup returns CDR1 LNHDA and CDR2 SQIVND (reference sequence). Trimming cost V 3 bases and J 0 bases, with 11 bases left between them. The CDR3 region is CASSIKAGMNTEAFF. DNA of the CDR3: TGTGCCAGTAGTATTAAGGCAGGGATGAACACTGAAGCTTTCTTT.